Given below is one TCR beta chain in context. Its target is unknown. The record originates from a study of CD8 T cells in ankylosing spondylitis. TCRdb re-called the 5' RACE reads through MiXCR, storing one row per CDR3 protein. The repertoire holds about 400,000 distinct CDR3 sequences, with 20% to 25% as singletons. General study findings and limits: Within matched ankylosing spondylitis synovial fluid, disease-linked clones were reportedly significantly enriched. Disease-linked clones had a CD8+ phenotype and relatively low frequency in peripheral blood. Reactive arthritis synovial fluid and blood previously showed some of these motif variants. Seemingly distinctive of ankylosing spondylitis blood was a TCR beta motif formed by eight highly homologous variants.

Deletions cut 4 bases from V and 6 bases from J, with 9 bases between. This CDR3 is 11 amino acids long. The germline CDR1 and CDR2 sequences are SQVTM and ANQGSEA. The receptor comes from a male donor with ankylosing spondylitis. Sequenced input: blood, either unsorted or a sorted T cell fraction (not recorded which). This rearrangement joins TRBV29-1 to TRBJ1-2; D is undetermined. The DNA of the CDR3 is TGCAGCGTTGTAGGATCAGATGGCTACACCTTC. Encoded protein: CSVVGSDGYTF.